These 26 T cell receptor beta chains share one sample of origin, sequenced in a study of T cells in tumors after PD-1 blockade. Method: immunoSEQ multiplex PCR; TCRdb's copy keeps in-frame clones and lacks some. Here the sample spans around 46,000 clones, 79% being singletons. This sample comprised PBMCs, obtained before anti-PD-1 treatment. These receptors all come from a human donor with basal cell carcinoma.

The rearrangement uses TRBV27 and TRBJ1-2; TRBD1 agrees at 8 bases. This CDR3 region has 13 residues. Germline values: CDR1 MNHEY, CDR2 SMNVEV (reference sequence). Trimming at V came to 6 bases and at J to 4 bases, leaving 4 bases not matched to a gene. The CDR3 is CASRGTGSYGYTF. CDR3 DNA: TGTGCCAGCAGGGGGACAGGATCCTATGGCTACACCTTC.

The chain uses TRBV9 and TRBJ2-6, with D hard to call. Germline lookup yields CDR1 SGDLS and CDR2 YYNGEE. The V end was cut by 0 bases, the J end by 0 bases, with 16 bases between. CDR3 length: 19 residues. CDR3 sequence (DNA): TGTGCCAGCAGCGTAGGTGAGAGCCTCTTAACCTCTGGGGCCAACGTCCTGACTTTC. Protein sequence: CASSVGESLLTSGANVLTF.

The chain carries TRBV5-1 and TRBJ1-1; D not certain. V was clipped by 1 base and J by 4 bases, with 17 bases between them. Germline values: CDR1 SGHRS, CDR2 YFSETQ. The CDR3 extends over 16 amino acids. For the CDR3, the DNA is TGCGCCAGCAGCTTGACGACCGCGATTATGGTCACTGAAGCTTTCTTT. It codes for CASSLTTAIMVTEAFF.

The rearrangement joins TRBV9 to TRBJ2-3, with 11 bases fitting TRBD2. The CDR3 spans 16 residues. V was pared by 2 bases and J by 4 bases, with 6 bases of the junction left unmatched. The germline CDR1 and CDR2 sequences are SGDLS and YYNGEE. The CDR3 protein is CASSVGIAGGPDTQYF. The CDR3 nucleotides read TGTGCCAGCAGCGTTGGTATAGCGGGGGGGCCAGATACGCAGTATTTT.

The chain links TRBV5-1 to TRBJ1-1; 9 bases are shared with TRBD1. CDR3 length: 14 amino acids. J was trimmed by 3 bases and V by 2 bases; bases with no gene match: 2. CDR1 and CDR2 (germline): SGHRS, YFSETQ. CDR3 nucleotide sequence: TGCGCCAGCAGCTTAGGACAGGGGTACACTGAAGCTTTCTTT. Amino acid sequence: CASSLGQGYTEAFF.

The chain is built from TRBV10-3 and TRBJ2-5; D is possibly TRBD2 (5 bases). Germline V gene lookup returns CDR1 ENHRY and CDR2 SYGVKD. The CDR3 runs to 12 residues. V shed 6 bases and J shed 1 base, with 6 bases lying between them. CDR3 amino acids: CAIRGSQETQYF. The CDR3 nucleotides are TGTGCCATCAGAGGGAGCCAAGAGACCCAGTACTTC.

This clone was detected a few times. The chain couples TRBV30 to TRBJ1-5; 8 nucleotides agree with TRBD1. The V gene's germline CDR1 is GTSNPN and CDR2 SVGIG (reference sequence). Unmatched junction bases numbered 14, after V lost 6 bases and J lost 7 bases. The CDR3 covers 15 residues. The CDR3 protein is CACHTSGTGGQPQHF. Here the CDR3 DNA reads TGTGCCTGCCACACCTCCGGGACAGGAGGCCAGCCCCAGCATTTT.

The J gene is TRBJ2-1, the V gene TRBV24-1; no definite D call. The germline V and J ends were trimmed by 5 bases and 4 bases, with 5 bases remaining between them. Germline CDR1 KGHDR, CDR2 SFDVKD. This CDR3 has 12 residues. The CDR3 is CATSVRYNEQFF. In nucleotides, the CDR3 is TGTGCCACCAGTGTTCGTTACAATGAGCAGTTCTTC.

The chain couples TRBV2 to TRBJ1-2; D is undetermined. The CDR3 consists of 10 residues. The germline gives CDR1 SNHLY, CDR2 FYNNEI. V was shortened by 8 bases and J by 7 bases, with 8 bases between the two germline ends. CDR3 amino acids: CASRWGGYTF. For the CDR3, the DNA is TGTGCCAGCCGGTGGGGTGGCTACACCTTC.

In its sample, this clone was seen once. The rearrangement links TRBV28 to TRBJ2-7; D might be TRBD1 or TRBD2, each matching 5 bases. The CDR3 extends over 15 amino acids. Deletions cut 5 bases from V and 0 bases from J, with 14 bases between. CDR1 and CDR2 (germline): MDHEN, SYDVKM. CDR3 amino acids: CASSPWGISSYEQYF. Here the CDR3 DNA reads TGTGCCAGCAGTCCCTGGGGGATTAGCTCCTACGAGCAGTACTTC.

The CDR3 here is CASSTRVKETQYF. The CDR3 DNA follows: TGTGCCAGCAGCACCAGGGTCAAAGAGACCCAGTACTTC. The J gene is TRBJ2-5, the V gene TRBV21-1; TRBD1 reflects the table's D call only, with no check against the DNA. TRBV21-1 is a pseudogene locus. The CDR3 runs to 13 residues.

In DNA form, the CDR3 reads TGCGCCAGCAGCGCCGGGACAGGGGGTGGGGGGACTGAAGCTTTCTTT. It encodes CASSAGTGGGGTEAFF. The rearrangement uses TRBV5-1 and TRBJ1-1; TRBD1 matches 11 bases. This CDR3 region has 16 residues. V lost 4 bases and J lost 5; bases outside the gene matches: 10. The germline V gene encodes CDR1 SGHRS and CDR2 YFSETQ.

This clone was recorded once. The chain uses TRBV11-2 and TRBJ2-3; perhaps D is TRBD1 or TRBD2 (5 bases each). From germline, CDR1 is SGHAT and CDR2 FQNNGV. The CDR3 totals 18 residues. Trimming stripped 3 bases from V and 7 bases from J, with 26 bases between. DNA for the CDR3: TGTGCCAGCAGCTTGTACCGGGACCCCCACCCGAAAATGAATACGCAGTATTTT. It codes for CASSLYRDPHPKMNTQYF.

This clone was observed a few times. The CDR3 reads CASSSAGLAGDEQFF. As DNA, the CDR3 is TGTGCCAGCAGCTCCGCGGGACTAGCGGGCGATGAGCAGTTCTTC. The genes are TRBV7-8 and TRBJ2-1, with 12 bases identical to TRBD2. CDR3 length: 15 residues. CDR1 SGHVS and CDR2 FQNEAQ come from the germline V gene. J was trimmed by 8 bases and V by 4 bases; bases with no gene match: 6.

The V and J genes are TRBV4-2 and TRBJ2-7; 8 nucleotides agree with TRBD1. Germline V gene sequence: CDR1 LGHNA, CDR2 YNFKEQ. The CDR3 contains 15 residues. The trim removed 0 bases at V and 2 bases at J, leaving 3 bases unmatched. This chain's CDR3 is CASSQDGQGTYEQYF. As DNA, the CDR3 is TGTGCCAGCAGCCAAGACGGACAGGGAACCTACGAGCAGTACTTC.

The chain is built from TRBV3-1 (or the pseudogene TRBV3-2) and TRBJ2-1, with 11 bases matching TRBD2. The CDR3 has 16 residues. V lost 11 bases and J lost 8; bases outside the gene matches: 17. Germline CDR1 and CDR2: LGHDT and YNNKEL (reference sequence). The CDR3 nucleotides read TGTGCCCGCTCGGGGAGACTAGCGGGGCGGGGGGATGAGCAGTTCTTC. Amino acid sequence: CARSGRLAGRGDEQFF.

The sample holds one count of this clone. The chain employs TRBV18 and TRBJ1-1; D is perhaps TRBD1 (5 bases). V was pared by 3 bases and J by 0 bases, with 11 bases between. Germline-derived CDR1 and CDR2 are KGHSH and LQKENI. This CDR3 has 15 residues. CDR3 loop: CASSPDKRMNTEAFF. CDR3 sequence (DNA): TGTGCCAGCTCACCGGACAAGCGTATGAACACTGAAGCTTTCTTT.

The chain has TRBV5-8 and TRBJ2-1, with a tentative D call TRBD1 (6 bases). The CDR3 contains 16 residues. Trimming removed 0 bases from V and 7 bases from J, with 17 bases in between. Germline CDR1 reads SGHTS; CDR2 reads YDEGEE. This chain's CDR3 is CASSLDRDRAYNEQFF. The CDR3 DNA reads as TGTGCCAGCAGCTTGGACAGGGATCGGGCTTATAATGAGCAGTTCTTC.

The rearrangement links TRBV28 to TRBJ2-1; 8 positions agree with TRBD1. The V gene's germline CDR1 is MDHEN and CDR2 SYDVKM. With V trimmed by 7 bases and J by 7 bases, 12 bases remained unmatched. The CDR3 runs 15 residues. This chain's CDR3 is CASNHFQGAFNEQFF. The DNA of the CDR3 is TGTGCCAGCAACCATTTTCAGGGGGCTTTTAATGAGCAGTTCTTC. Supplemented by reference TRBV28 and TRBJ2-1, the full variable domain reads DVKVTQSSRYLVKRTGEKVFLECVQDMDHENMFWYRQDPGLGLRLIYFSYDVKMKEKGDIPEGYSVSREKKERFSLILESASTNQTSMYLCASNHFQGAFNEQFFGPGTRLTVL.

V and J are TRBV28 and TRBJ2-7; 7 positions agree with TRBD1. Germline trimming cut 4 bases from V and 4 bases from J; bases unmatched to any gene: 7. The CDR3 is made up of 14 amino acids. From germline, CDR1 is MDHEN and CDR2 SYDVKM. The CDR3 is CASSSPDRDYEQYF. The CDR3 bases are TGTGCCAGCAGTTCCCCAGACAGGGATTACGAGCAGTACTTC.

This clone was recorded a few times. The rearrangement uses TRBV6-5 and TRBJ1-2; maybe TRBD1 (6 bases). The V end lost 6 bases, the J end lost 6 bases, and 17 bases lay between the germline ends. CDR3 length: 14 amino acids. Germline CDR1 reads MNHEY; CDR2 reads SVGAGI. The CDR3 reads CASSILGRGNGYTF. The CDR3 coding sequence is TGTGCCAGCAGCATCCTCGGGAGGGGGAATGGCTACACCTTC.

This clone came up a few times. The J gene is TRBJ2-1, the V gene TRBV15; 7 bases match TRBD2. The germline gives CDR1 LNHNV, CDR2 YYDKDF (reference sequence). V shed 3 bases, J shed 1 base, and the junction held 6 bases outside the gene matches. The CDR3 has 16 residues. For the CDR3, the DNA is TGTGCCACCAGCAGCATAGCGGGTATTTCCTACAATGAGCAGTTCTTC. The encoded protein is CATSSIAGISYNEQFF.

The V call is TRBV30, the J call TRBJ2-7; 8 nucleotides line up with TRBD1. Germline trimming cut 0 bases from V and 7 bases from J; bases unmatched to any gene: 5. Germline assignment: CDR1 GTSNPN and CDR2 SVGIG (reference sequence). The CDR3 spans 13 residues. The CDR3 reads CAWSVQGAGEQYF. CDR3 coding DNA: TGTGCCTGGAGTGTGCAGGGGGCGGGGGAGCAGTACTTC.

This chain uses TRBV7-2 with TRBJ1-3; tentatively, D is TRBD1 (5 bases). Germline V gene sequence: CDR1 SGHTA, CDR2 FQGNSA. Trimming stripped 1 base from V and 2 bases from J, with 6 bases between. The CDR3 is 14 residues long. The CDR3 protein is CASSLGGTGNTIYF. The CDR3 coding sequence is TGTGCCAGCAGCTTAGGGGGGACTGGAAACACCATATATTTT. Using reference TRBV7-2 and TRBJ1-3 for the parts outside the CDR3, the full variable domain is GAGVSQSPSNKVTEKGKDVELRCDPISGHTALYWYRQSLGQGLEFLIYFQGNSAPDKSGLPSDRFSAERTGGSVSTLTIQRTQQEDSAVYLCASSLGGTGNTIYFGEGSWLTVV.

CDR3 coding DNA: TGCAGCGTTGTCTCGGCAGGGGGCGCAGGCCAGGGCATTCAGTACTTC. Encoded protein: CSVVSAGGAGQGIQYF. The chain has TRBV29-1 and TRBJ2-4, with TRBD1 identical over 8 bases. Trimming took 4 bases from V and 9 from J; bases not matched to a gene: 17. The CDR3 runs to 16 residues. Germline CDR1 SQVTM, CDR2 ANQGSEA.

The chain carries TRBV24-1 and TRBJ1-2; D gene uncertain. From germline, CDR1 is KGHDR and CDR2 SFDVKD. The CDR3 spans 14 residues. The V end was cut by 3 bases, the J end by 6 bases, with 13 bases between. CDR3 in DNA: TGTGCCACCAGTGATAGAGCGTTGATCGATGGCTACACCTTC. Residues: CATSDRALIDGYTF.